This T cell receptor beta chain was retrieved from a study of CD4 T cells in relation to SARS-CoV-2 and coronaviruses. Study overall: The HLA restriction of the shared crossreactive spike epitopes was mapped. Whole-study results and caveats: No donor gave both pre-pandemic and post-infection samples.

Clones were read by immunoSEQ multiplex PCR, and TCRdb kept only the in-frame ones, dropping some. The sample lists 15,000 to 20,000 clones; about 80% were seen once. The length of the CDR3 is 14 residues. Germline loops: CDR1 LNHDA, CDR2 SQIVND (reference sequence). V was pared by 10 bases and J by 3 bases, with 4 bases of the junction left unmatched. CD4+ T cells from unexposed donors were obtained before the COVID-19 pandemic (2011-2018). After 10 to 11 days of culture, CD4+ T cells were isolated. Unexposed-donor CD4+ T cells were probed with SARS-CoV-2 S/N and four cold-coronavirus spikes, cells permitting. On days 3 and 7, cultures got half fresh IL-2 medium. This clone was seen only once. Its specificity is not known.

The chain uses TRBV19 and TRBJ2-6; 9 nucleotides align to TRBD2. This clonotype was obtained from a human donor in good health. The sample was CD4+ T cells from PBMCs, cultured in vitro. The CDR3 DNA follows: TGTGCCATAGCGGGAGTTCATGGGGCCAACGTCCTGACTTTC. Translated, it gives CAIAGVHGANVLTF.